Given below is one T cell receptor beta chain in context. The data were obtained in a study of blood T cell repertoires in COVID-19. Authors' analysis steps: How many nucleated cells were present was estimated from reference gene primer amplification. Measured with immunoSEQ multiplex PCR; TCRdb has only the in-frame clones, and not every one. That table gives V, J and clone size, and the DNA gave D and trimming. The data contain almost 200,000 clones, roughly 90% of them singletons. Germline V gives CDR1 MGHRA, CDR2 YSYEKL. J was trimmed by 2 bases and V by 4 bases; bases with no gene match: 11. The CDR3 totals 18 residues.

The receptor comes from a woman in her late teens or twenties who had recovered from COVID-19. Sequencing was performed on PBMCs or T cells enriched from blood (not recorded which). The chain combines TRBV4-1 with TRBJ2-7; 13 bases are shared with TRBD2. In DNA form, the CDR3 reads TGCGCCAGCAGCCTTTTACTAGCGGGGGGGCTTGTCCCCTACGAGCAGTACTTC. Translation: CASSLLLAGGLVPYEQYF.